This T cell receptor (beta chain) is drawn from a study of blood T cell repertoires in COVID-19. Whole-study context: PBMCs, B-cell-depleted T cells, or T cells provided the cDNA or gDNA that made up the material.

The CDR3 has 16 residues. V shed 4 bases, J shed 2 bases, and the junction held 9 bases outside the gene matches. The V gene's germline CDR1 is SGHNT and CDR2 YYREEE (reference sequence). How the authors handled the data: From reference gene primer amplification, estimates of nucleated cell counts were derived. Profiling relied on immunoSEQ multiplex PCR, and the TCRdb table lists in-frame clones only, not all of them. That table gives V, J and clone size, and the DNA gave D and trimming. The table lists about 200,000 clones, roughly 90% of them singletons, with 18% in the top ten. In Seattle, patients joined the study during active infection and were tracked longitudinally.

Sequenced material: peripheral blood. V usage is TRBV5-4 and J usage is TRBJ2-3, with 8 nucleotides matching TRBD2. This sequence was found in a man aged 50 to 60 with COVID-19, enrolled during active disease. The CDR3 sequence is CASSKPELAVTDTQYF. DNA for the CDR3: TGTGCCAGCAGCAAACCCGAACTAGCGGTCACAGATACGCAGTATTTT.